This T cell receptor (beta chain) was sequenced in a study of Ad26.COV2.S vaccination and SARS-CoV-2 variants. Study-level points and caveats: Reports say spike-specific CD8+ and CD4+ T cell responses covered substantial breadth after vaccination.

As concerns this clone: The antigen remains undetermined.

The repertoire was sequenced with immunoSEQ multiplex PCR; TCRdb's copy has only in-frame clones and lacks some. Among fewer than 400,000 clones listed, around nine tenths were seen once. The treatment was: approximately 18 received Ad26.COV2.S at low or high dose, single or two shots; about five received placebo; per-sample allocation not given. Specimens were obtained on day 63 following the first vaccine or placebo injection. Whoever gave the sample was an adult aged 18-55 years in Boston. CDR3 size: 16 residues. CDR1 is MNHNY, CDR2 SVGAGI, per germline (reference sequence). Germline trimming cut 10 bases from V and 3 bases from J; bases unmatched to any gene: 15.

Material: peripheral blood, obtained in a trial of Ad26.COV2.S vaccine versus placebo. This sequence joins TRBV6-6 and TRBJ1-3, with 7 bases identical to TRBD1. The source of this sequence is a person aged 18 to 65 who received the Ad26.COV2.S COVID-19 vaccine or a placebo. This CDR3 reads CATSPRGGGHGNTIYF. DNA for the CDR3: TGTGCCACCAGCCCCAGAGGAGGGGGCCATGGAAACACCATATATTTT.